A single sample is the source of the 9 T cell receptor beta chains below, sequenced in a study of CD8 T cells in Susac syndrome. Reverse transcription of about 0.5 to 1 ug RNA used random hexamers. TCRdb re-derived calls from the immunoSEQ multiplex PCR reads in MiXCR, one entry per CDR3 protein. The sample has a few hundred thousand distinct CDR3 sequences, 85% to 95% seen once. The material sequenced was CD4+ T cells from PBMCs. These receptors were taken from a human donor with multiple sclerosis.

The chain couples TRBV10-3 to TRBJ2-7; D may correspond to TRBD1 or TRBD2 (6 bases each). Germline V gene sequence: CDR1 ENHRY, CDR2 SYGVKD. This CDR3 spans 13 amino acids. CDR3 sequence: CATSGGLMYEQYV. For the CDR3, the DNA is TGTGCCACCAGTGGGGGGCTGATGTACGAGCAGTACGTC.

The rearrangement uses TRBV11-1 and TRBJ1-1; D possibly corresponds to TRBD1 (5 bases). V lost 1 base to trimming and J lost 6 bases, with 18 bases between them. The CDR3 extends over 16 amino acids. Germline lookup yields CDR1 SGHAT and CDR2 FQDESV (reference sequence). This CDR3 is CASSLDTGTYSSEAFF. The CDR3 DNA reads TGTGCCAGCAGCTTAGATACGGGGACCTACTCCTCTGAAGCTTTCTTT.

The V and J genes are TRBV5-4 and TRBJ1-2, with D unclear. V was clipped by 4 bases and J by 4 bases, with 8 bases between them. The germline V gene has CDR1 SGHNT and CDR2 YYREEE (reference sequence). The CDR3 is 12 amino acids. The chain's CDR3 is CASSHISYGYTF. CDR3 sequence (DNA): TGTGCCAGCAGCCATATAAGCTATGGCTACACCTTC.

The chain has TRBV29-1 and TRBJ2-1; 9 bases are a match to TRBD2. Trimming removed 3 bases from V and 8 bases from J; junction bases left unmatched: 8. Per the germline V gene, CDR1 is SQVTM and CDR2 is ANQGSEA. The CDR3 sequence is 14 residues long. In DNA form, the CDR3 reads TGCAGCGTTGAGCCGGCGGGGGGGCCGGATGAGCAGTTCTTC. Protein: CSVEPAGGPDEQFF.

This clonotype was picked up one time. CDR3 DNA: TGTGCCTGGAGTGTAGAGCAGATTAATTCACCCCTCCACTTT. It encodes CAWSVEQINSPLHF. The V gene is TRBV30, the J gene TRBJ1-6; D is ambiguous. The CDR3 extends over 14 amino acids. Trimming pared 0 bases from V and 6 bases from J, leaving 9 bases between. Germline V lookup: CDR1 GTSNPN, CDR2 SVGIG (reference sequence).

J is TRBJ2-5 and V is TRBV5-1; maybe TRBD2 (5 bases). Germline V gene sequence: CDR1 SGHRS, CDR2 YFSETQ. The CDR3 sequence is 16 residues long. With 0 bases removed from V and 4 bases from J, the gap between germline ends came to 16 bases. The CDR3 region has the DNA TGCGCCAGCAGCTTGGGTGGAGGAATGGCGGGAGAGACCCAGTACTTC. Translated: CASSLGGGMAGETQYF.

J is TRBJ1-2 and V is TRBV4-1; 9 bases fit TRBD1. Germline V gene sequence: CDR1 MGHRA, CDR2 YSYEKL. V lost 5 bases, J lost 4 bases, and 11 bases stayed unmatched. This CDR3 has 16 residues. The DNA of the CDR3 is TGCGCCAGCAGCTCAACCGGGACAGGGTATCCCTATGGCTACACCTTC. Residues: CASSSTGTGYPYGYTF.

The V and J genes are TRBV6-5 and TRBJ1-6, with a possible D match to TRBD1 (5 bases). This CDR3 is 15 amino acids long. Germline V gives CDR1 MNHEY, CDR2 SVGAGI. V lost 8 bases and J 9 bases, leaving 20 bases between the germline ends. In nucleotides, the CDR3 is TGTGCCAGCGGTCGGGGGACCATCGGGAGTTCACCCCTCCACTTT. This translates into CASGRGTIGSSPLHF.

CDR3 amino acids: CSVGTAGAYANTEAFF. The CDR3 DNA reads as TGCAGCGTCGGGACAGCCGGAGCATATGCGAACACTGAAGCTTTCTTT. This chain uses TRBV29-1 with TRBJ1-1, with 7 nucleotides matching TRBD1. The ends lost 6 bases at V and 1 base at J; junction bases unmatched: 14. Germline values: CDR1 SQVTM, CDR2 ANQGSEA. The CDR3 has 16 residues.